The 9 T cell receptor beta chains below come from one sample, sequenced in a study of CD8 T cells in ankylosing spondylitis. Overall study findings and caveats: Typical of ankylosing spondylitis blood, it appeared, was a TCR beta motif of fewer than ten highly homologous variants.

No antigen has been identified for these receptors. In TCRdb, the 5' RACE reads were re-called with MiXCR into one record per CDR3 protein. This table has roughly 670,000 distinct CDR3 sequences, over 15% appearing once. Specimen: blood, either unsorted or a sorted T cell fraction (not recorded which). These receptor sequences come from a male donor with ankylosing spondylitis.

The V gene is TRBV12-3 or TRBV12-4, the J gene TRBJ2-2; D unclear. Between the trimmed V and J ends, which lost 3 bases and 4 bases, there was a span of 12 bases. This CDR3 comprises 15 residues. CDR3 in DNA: TGTGCCAGCAGTTTCGTCCAGGAGTCCACCGGGGAGCTGTTTTTT. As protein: CASSFVQESTGELFF.

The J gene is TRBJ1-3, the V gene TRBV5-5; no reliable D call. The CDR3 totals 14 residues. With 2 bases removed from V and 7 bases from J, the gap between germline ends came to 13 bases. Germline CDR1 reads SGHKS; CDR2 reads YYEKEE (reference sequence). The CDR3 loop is CASSFGVTGNTIYF. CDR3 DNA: TGTGCCAGCAGCTTTGGGGTCACCGGGAACACCATATATTTT.

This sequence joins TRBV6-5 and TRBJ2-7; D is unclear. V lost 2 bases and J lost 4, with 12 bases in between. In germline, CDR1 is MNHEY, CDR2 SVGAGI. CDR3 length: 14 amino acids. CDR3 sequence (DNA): TGTGCCAGCAGTTACGCCAGCAGCCTGTACGAGCAGTACTTC. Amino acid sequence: CASSYASSLYEQYF.

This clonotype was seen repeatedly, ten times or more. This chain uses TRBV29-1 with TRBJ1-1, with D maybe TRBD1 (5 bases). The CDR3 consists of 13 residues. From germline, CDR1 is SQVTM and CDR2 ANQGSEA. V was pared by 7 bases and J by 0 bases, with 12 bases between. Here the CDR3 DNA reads TGCAGCGGAAGGCGGGGGATGAACACTGAAGCTTTCTTT. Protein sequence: CSGRRGMNTEAFF.

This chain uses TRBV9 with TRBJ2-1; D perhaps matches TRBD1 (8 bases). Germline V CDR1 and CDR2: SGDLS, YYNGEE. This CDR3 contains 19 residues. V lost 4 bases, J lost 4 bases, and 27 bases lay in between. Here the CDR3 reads CASSPTRVLDREGYNEQFF. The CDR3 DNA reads TGTGCCAGCAGCCCAACTAGGGTGTTGGACAGGGAGGGGTACAATGAGCAGTTCTTC.

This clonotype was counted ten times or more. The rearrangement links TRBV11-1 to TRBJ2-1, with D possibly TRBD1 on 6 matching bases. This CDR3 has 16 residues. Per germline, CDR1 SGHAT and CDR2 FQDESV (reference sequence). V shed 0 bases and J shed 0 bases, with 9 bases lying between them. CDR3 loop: CASSLAGGGSYNEQFF. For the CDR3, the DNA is TGTGCCAGCAGCTTAGCTGGGGGCGGCTCCTACAATGAGCAGTTCTTC.

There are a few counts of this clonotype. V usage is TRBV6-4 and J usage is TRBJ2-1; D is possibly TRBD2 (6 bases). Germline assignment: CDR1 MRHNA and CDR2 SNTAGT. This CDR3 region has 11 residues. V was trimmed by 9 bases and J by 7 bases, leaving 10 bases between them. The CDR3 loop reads CARHRGNEQFF. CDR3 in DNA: TGTGCCAGGCACCGGGGGAATGAGCAGTTCTTC.

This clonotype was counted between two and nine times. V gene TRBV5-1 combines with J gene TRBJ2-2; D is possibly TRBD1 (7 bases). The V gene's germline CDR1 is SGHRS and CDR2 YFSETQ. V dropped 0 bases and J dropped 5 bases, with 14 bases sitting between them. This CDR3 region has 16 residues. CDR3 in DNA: TGCGCCAGCAGCTTGGCCGGGGGACAGATGACCGGGGAGCTGTTTTTT. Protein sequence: CASSLAGGQMTGELFF.

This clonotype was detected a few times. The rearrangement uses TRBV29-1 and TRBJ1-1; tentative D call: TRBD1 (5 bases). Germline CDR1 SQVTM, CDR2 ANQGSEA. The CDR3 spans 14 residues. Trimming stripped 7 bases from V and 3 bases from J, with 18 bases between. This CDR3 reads CSALGRVVDTEAFF. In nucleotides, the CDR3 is TGCAGCGCCCTGGGCAGGGTCGTGGACACTGAAGCTTTCTTT.